This is a list of T cell receptor beta chains from one sample in a study of cytomegalovirus exposure and HLA in healthy donors. Sequenced by immunoSEQ multiplex PCR; TCRdb stores in-frame clones only, minus some. The sample spans 150,000 to 200,000 clones; the ten largest clones claim almost 6.5%. The sample was PBMCs. The receptors were gathered from a man aged 30 to 39 in good health and CMV-seronegative. The CDR3 runs from the conserved cysteine through the conserved F or W. D genes are given only for firm matches.

D gene	J gene	V gene	CDR3 DNA	CDR3 protein
.	TRBJ1-2	TRBV6-5	TGTGCCAGCAGTTACCTCTCGAGTGGGGCTTATGGCTACGCCTTC	CASSYLSSGAYGYAF
.	TRBJ1-4	TRBV4-3	TGCGCCAGCAGCCATCCCGGACAGTCGCCTAATGAAAAACTGTTTTTT	CASSHPGQSPNEKLFF
TRBD1	TRBJ1-3	TRBV18	TGTGCCAGCTCGTCAGGGACAGGGGTGGCTGGAAACACCATATATTTT	CASSSGTGVAGNTIYF
.	TRBJ1-1	TRBV30	TGTGCCTGGACCACCACAGGGAACACTGAAGCTTTCTTT	CAWTTTGNTEAFF
TRBD1	TRBJ1-5	TRBV28	TGTGCCAGCAGTAGAACAGGGGGCCATCAGCCCCAGCATTTT	CASSRTGGHQPQHF
TRBD2	TRBJ2-7	TRBV7-2	TGTGCCAGCAGCCGTCCGGGGGGCGAGCAGTACTTC	CASSRPGGEQYF
TRBD1	TRBJ1-1	TRBV7-9	TGTGCCAGCAGCTTAGTCAGGGACAGTCCTGAAGCTTTCTTT	CASSLVRDSPEAFF
.	TRBJ1-2	TRBV6-1	TGTGCCAGCAGTGACCCGGGGAGGGCCTATGGCTACACCTTC	CASSDPGRAYGYTF
.	TRBJ1-1	TRBV5-1	TGCGCCAGCAGCTTTTCAGGGGAGGGGACTGGAGCTTTCTTT	CASSFSGEGTGAFF
TRBD2	TRBJ2-1	TRBV30	TGTGCCTGGAATGGACTAGCGGGTAGCTCCTACAATGAGCAGTTCTTC	CAWNGLAGSSYNEQFF
.	TRBJ2-3	TRBV18	TGTGCCAGCTCACCCCCAGGAACCGTGCTCACAGATACGCAGTATTTT	CASSPPGTVLTDTQYF
TRBD1	TRBJ1-6	TRBV7-9	TGTGCCAGCAGCTTGGGACAGGGGGCGAGTTATAATTCACCCCTCCACTTT	CASSLGQGASYNSPLHF